Below are 32 T cell receptor beta chains sequenced from a single sample in a study of blood T cell repertoires in COVID-19. Assay used: immunoSEQ multiplex PCR; TCRdb lists only in-frame clones, some missing. The sample lists 40,000 to 60,000 clones, over 85% occurring once. Sequenced sample: peripheral blood. The receptors stem from a man between 60 and 75 years old with COVID-19, enrolled during active disease.

J is TRBJ1-2 and V is TRBV12-3 or TRBV12-4; no firm D call. Trimming pared 3 bases from V and 7 bases from J, leaving 12 bases between. The CDR3 extends over 13 amino acids. This chain's CDR3 is CASSFGQEGGYTF. The DNA of the CDR3 is TGTGCCAGCAGTTTTGGGCAGGAAGGTGGCTACACCTTC.

The V and J genes are TRBV7-8 and TRBJ2-7, with 9 bases matching TRBD2. Germline CDR1 is SGHVS and CDR2 is FQNEAQ. The trim removed 1 base at V and 9 bases at J, leaving 10 bases unmatched. The CDR3 runs 15 residues. CDR3 nucleotide sequence: TGTGCCAGCAGCTTAGTAGCGGGGGCACCTTCTGGGCAGTACTTC. Its translation is CASSLVAGAPSGQYF. Supplemented by reference TRBV7-8 and TRBJ2-7, the full variable domain reads GAGVSQSPRYKVAKRGQDVALRCDPISGHVSLFWYQQALGQGPEFLTYFQNEAQLDKSGLPSDRFFAERPEGSVSTLKIQRTQQEDSAVYLCASSLVAGAPSGQYFGPGTRLTVT.

This chain links TRBV3-1 (or the pseudogene TRBV3-2) with TRBJ2-5; maybe TRBD2 (6 bases). The CDR3 loop spans 15 amino acids. From germline, CDR1 is LGHDT and CDR2 YNNKEL (reference sequence). Trimming removed 5 bases from V and 5 bases from J, with 18 bases in between. As DNA, the CDR3 is TGTGCCAGCAGCTTAAGGGGATCAGGAGGGGAGACCCAGTACTTC. It encodes CASSLRGSGGETQYF.

J is TRBJ2-2 and V is TRBV11-2; no clear D. Germline CDR1 reads SGHAT; CDR2 reads FQNNGV. This CDR3 has 16 residues. With 0 bases removed from V and 1 base from J, the gap between germline ends came to 9 bases. This chain's CDR3 is CASSLDGRMNTGELFF. In nucleotides, the CDR3 is TGTGCCAGCAGCTTAGACGGCAGGATGAACACCGGGGAGCTGTTTTTT.

J is TRBJ1-2 and V is TRBV4-3, with TRBD1 identical over 8 bases. This CDR3 region has 16 residues. V shed 0 bases and J 7 bases; nucleotides not matched to a gene: 10. Germline CDR1 and CDR2: LGHNA and YSLEER. CDR3 region: CASSQDVQGARRGYTF. The CDR3 DNA is TGCGCCAGCAGCCAAGATGTCCAGGGGGCGCGTCGTGGCTACACCTTC.

The chain couples TRBV5-1 to TRBJ2-7, with 9 bases lining up with TRBD1. V dropped 4 bases and J dropped 1; count of bases not matched to a gene: 6. Germline V CDR1 and CDR2: SGHRS, YFSETQ. The CDR3 length is 15 residues. The CDR3 here is CASSPGDRDSYEQYF. CDR3 DNA: TGCGCCAGCAGCCCCGGGGACAGGGATTCCTACGAGCAGTACTTC.

The V call is TRBV6-2 or TRBV6-3, the J call TRBJ1-1; weak D call: TRBD1 (5 bases). CDR3 length: 14 residues. With 4 bases removed from V and 4 bases from J, the gap between germline ends came to 13 bases. CDR1 is MNHEY, CDR2 SVGEGT, per germline. The CDR3 DNA sequence: TGTGCCAGCAGTTCCCCGGGGGGGACCACTGAAGCTTTCTTT. Residues: CASSSPGGTTEAFF.

This clone appeared a single time. The chain uses TRBV9 and TRBJ2-7, with 7 bases aligning to TRBD2. The ends lost 4 bases at V and 7 bases at J; junction bases unmatched: 17. Germline lookup yields CDR1 SGDLS and CDR2 YYNGEE. The CDR3 spans 16 residues. Here the CDR3 reads CASSPRPLAVIEEQYF. In nucleotides, the CDR3 is TGTGCCAGCAGCCCAAGGCCGCTAGCGGTTATAGAAGAGCAGTACTTC.

The V call is TRBV5-1, the J call TRBJ2-5, with D perhaps TRBD2 (6 bases). The CDR3 runs to 15 residues. The germline CDR1 and CDR2 sequences are SGHRS and YFSETQ. V was cut by 0 bases and J by 1 base, with 10 bases left in between. The CDR3 reads CASSLAGGVQETQYF. The CDR3 nucleotides read TGCGCCAGCAGCTTGGCCGGCGGGGTCCAAGAGACCCAGTACTTC.

The rearrangement links TRBV11-2 to TRBJ1-5; perhaps TRBD1 as D (5 bases). CDR3 length: 15 residues. Per the germline V gene, CDR1 is SGHAT and CDR2 is FQNNGV. Trimming took 0 bases from V and 7 from J, leaving 13 bases between them. For the CDR3, the DNA is TGTGCCAGCAGCTTAGATGTGGGGCTAGGGCAGCCCCAGCATTTT. Its protein product is CASSLDVGLGQPQHF.

The CDR3 bases are TGCAGCGTCCATGGGACTAGCGGGTTCACAGATACGCAGTATTTT. Protein product: CSVHGTSGFTDTQYF. The chain recombines TRBV29-1 with TRBJ2-3, with TRBD2 matching over 12 bases. Germline V gene data show CDR1 as SQVTM and CDR2 as ANQGSEA. CDR3 length equals 15 residues. J was trimmed by 2 bases and V by 6 bases; bases with no gene match: 6.

The rearrangement links TRBV7-6 to TRBJ2-7; 9 bases align to TRBD1. The CDR3 has 14 amino acids. Germline V gene data show CDR1 as SGHVS and CDR2 as FNYEAQ. V lost 5 bases, J lost 4 bases, and 6 bases stayed unmatched. The CDR3 nucleotides are TGTGCCAGCAGCGCCGGACAGGGGAATTACGAGCAGTACTTC. Translating it yields CASSAGQGNYEQYF.

The V gene is TRBV7-9, the J gene TRBJ1-2; D is undetermined. The CDR3 extends over 15 amino acids. The germline CDR1 and CDR2 sequences are SEHNR and FQNEAQ (reference sequence). V was shortened by 1 base and J by 3 bases, with 12 bases between the two germline ends. CDR3 coding DNA: TGTGCCAGCAGCTTAGGTGCTGCAGGCGACTATGGCTACACCTTC. Translating it yields CASSLGAAGDYGYTF.

CDR3 loop: CASSAPGQGADGYTF. DNA of the CDR3: TGTGCCAGTAGTGCCCCGGGACAGGGGGCAGATGGCTACACCTTC. The V call is TRBV19, the J call TRBJ1-2, with 12 bases matching TRBD1. Germline values: CDR1 LNHDA, CDR2 SQIVND (reference sequence). CDR3 length: 15 amino acids. V shed 5 bases, J shed 6 bases, and the junction held 7 bases outside the gene matches.

The V call is TRBV1, the J call TRBJ2-1; the table gives TRBD2 as D, unverified against the DNA. TRBV1 is designated a pseudogene. This CDR3 is built from 17 residues. In DNA form, the CDR3 reads TGCACCAGCAGAAGGACTAGCGGGGGAAGGTCGCCCAATGAGCAGTTCTTC. This sequence encodes CTSRRTSGGRSPNEQFF.

The chain couples TRBV27 to TRBJ1-1; 12 bases match TRBD1. Germline V CDR1 and CDR2: MNHEY, SMNVEV (reference sequence). The CDR3 contains 15 residues. The ends lost 4 bases at V and 1 base at J; junction bases unmatched: 1. The CDR3 sequence is CASSWGQGANTEAFF. Written as DNA, the CDR3 is TGTGCCAGCAGTTGGGGACAGGGGGCGAACACTGAAGCTTTCTTT.

The chain recombines TRBV18 with TRBJ1-6; perhaps TRBD1 as D (5 bases). V was cut by 3 bases and J by 9 bases, with 9 bases left in between. Germline V CDR1 and CDR2: KGHSH, LQKENI. The CDR3 spans 13 residues. As DNA, the CDR3 is TGTGCCAGCTCACCTACGGGGGGTTCACCCCTCCACTTT. Translating it yields CASSPTGGSPLHF.

The V gene is TRBV4-2, the J gene TRBJ2-2; D perhaps matches TRBD1 (5 bases). V was trimmed by 0 bases and J by 7 bases, leaving 18 bases between them. CDR3 size: 17 residues. CDR1 is LGHNA and CDR2 is YNFKEQ in the germline V gene. The CDR3 loop reads CASSQDQGRPRGGELFF. The DNA for the CDR3 is TGTGCCAGCAGCCAAGATCAGGGCCGACCCAGAGGCGGGGAGCTGTTTTTT.

The J gene is TRBJ1-2, the V gene TRBV11-3; D remains ambiguous. This CDR3 region has 10 residues. Germline loops: CDR1 SGHNT, CDR2 YENEEA. CDR3 sequence: CIPRRYGYTF. In DNA form, the CDR3 reads TGTATCCCCAGGAGGTATGGCTACACCTTC.

The V gene is TRBV21-1, the J gene TRBJ2-6; TRBD2 is the table's D call and was not checked against the DNA. TRBV21-1 is a recognized pseudogene. This CDR3 region has 21 residues. The CDR3 loop reads CASSKSLQGIPGGRGANVLTF. DNA of the CDR3: TGTGCCAGCAGCAAAAGCCTGCAAGGGATCCCCGGGGGAAGAGGGGCCAACGTCCTGACTTTC.

The V and J genes are TRBV2 and TRBJ1-5, with TRBD1 matching over 8 bases. The CDR3 runs to 13 residues. With 4 bases clipped from V and 9 bases from J, the junction kept 5 bases outside the gene matches. From germline, CDR1 is SNHLY and CDR2 FYNNEI. The CDR3 reads CASSGTGSPPQHF. CDR3 nucleotides: TGTGCCAGCAGTGGGACAGGGAGTCCGCCCCAGCATTTT.

The V call is TRBV18, the J call TRBJ1-1; the D gene is possibly TRBD1 (5 bases). The CDR3 spans 14 residues. V dropped 3 bases and J dropped 1 base, with 9 bases sitting between them. Germline CDR1 is KGHSH and CDR2 is LQKENI. The CDR3 here is CASSPVDKNTEAFF. The CDR3 coding sequence is TGTGCCAGCTCACCCGTGGACAAGAACACTGAAGCTTTCTTT.

The chain combines TRBV11-3 with TRBJ2-2; D is ambiguous. CDR3 length: 14 residues. The germline V gene encodes CDR1 SGHNT and CDR2 YENEEA. Trimming stripped 4 bases from V and 1 base from J, with 7 bases between. CDR3 DNA: TGTGCCAGCAGCTCAGACGTGAACACCGGGGAGCTGTTTTTT. This translates into CASSSDVNTGELFF.

The chain couples TRBV19 to TRBJ2-3; perhaps TRBD2 as D (6 bases). Germline V gene sequence: CDR1 LNHDA, CDR2 SQIVND (reference sequence). This CDR3 contains 14 residues. V lost 1 base, J lost 8 bases, and 13 bases lay in between. The CDR3 sequence is CASSIAGEVGTQYF. CDR3 DNA sequence: TGTGCCAGTAGTATAGCGGGAGAGGTTGGTACGCAGTATTTT.

This chain connects TRBV11-1 to TRBJ2-7, with TRBD2 as a possible D gene (5 bases). The ends were cut back, 0 bases at V and 3 bases at J, with 12 bases in the middle. The CDR3 totals 15 residues. In germline, CDR1 is SGHAT, CDR2 FQDESV (reference sequence). The CDR3 here is CASSLAGIPYYEQYF. The DNA of the CDR3 is TGTGCCAGCAGCTTAGCCGGGATACCCTACTACGAGCAGTACTTC.

This clone was seen once. The V and J genes are TRBV24-1 and TRBJ2-2; D is perhaps TRBD1 (6 bases). This CDR3 has 17 amino acids. The germline CDR1 and CDR2 sequences are KGHDR and SFDVKD. Trimming stripped 3 bases from V and 0 bases from J, with 13 bases between. Here the CDR3 reads CATSDATGTSNTGELFF. The CDR3 DNA reads TGTGCCACCAGTGATGCTACCGGGACATCGAACACCGGGGAGCTGTTTTTT.

The rearrangement joins TRBV6-6 to TRBJ1-5; D may be TRBD1 (6 bases). CDR3 length equals 14 residues. V lost 5 bases and J 3 bases, leaving 11 bases between the germline ends. Germline-derived CDR1 and CDR2 are MNHNY and SVGAGI (reference sequence). The CDR3 DNA sequence: TGTGCCAGCAGTGCCACAGGGAACAATCAGCCCCAGCATTTT. This encodes CASSATGNNQPQHF.

The J gene is TRBJ2-7, the V gene TRBV28; 8 positions agree with TRBD1. The CDR3 sequence is 15 residues long. J was trimmed by 2 bases and V by 6 bases; bases with no gene match: 9. The germline CDR1 and CDR2 sequences are MDHEN and SYDVKM. Here the CDR3 DNA reads TGTGCCAGCAGCCCCGGACAGGGTCCCGCCTACGAGCAGTACTTC. Its translation is CASSPGQGPAYEQYF.

The V call is TRBV28, the J call TRBJ1-2; 11 bases fit TRBD1. The CDR3 has 16 residues. V lost 2 bases and J lost 4; bases outside the gene matches: 6. CDR1 is MDHEN, CDR2 SYDVKM, per germline. This CDR3 is CASSLGGGQGAYGYTF. The CDR3 DNA reads as TGTGCCAGCAGTTTAGGTGGTGGACAGGGGGCCTATGGCTACACCTTC.

The chain links TRBV6-6 to TRBJ1-2; D remains unclear. The V end lost 10 bases, the J end lost 1 base, and 13 bases lay between the germline ends. The length of the CDR3 is 13 residues. In germline, CDR1 is MNHNY, CDR2 SVGAGI (reference sequence). CDR3 protein: CATYPADNYGYTF. CDR3 coding DNA: TGTGCCACTTACCCGGCGGATAACTATGGCTACACCTTC.

The chain is built from TRBV30 and TRBJ1-3; maybe TRBD1 (6 bases). CDR3 length: 15 amino acids. Germline values: CDR1 GTSNPN, CDR2 SVGIG (reference sequence). Trimming removed 2 bases from V and 0 bases from J, with 11 bases in between. CDR3 coding DNA: TGTGCCTGGAGTTTGGGGGGGCCCTCTGGAAACACCATATATTTT. Translation: CAWSLGGPSGNTIYF. The whole variable domain, filled in from reference TRBV30 and TRBJ1-3, reads SQTIHQWPATLVQPVGSPLSLECTVEGTSNPNLYWYRQAAGRGLQLLFYSVGIGQISSEVPQNLSASRPQDRQFILSSKKLLLSDSGFYLCAWSLGGPSGNTIYFGEGSWLTVV.

V usage is TRBV29-1 and J usage is TRBJ1-1; D not certain. The CDR3 sequence is 13 residues long. Germline V lookup: CDR1 SQVTM, CDR2 ANQGSEA. V lost 8 bases and J 0 bases, leaving 13 bases between the germline ends. The CDR3 bases are TGCAGCTCTATGACACGTATGAACACTGAAGCTTTCTTT. Its translation: CSSMTRMNTEAFF.